Below are 5 T cell receptor beta chains sequenced from a single sample in a study of shared clonotypes between healthy human individuals (TCRdb year 2020). The protocol used for the library was the immunoSEQ multiplex PCR assay. TCRdb's version of the immuneACCESS table is confined to in-frame rearrangements and falls short of the full clone set. An unresolved V gene accounts for under half of the shortfall where checked; the remainder is of unknown origin. The sample table records roughly 320,000 clones; around 90% of these occur just once. The ten largest clones represent 15% to 20% of the sample. Sample: memory CD8+ T cells sorted from blood. The sample's cell subset or site label, decoded: CD45RO+ cells pooled with CCR7-negative TemRA cells. Every receptor here comes from a man aged 18 to 30 in good health.

The V call is TRBV13, the J call TRBJ2-3; possibly TRBD1 or TRBD2 for D (5 bases each). CDR3 size: 15 residues. Germline values: CDR1 PRHDT, CDR2 FYEKMQ (reference sequence). The V and J ends lost 5 bases and 3 bases respectively, with 15 bases between them. This CDR3 reads CASSVGGDMTDTQYF. CDR3 bases: TGTGCCAGCAGCGTTGGGGGAGATATGACAGATACGCAGTATTTT.

The chain links TRBV13 to TRBJ2-7, with D possibly TRBD2 on 6 matching bases. Trimming took off 3 bases at V and 3 bases at J, with 18 bases between the two ends. The V gene's germline CDR1 is PRHDT and CDR2 FYEKMQ (reference sequence). This CDR3 contains 16 residues. CDR3 amino acids: CASSFSVASRGYEQYF. In nucleotides, the CDR3 is TGTGCCAGCAGCTTCTCGGTTGCGTCGCGGGGCTACGAGCAGTACTTC.

The genes are TRBV27 and TRBJ2-2; D is perhaps TRBD2 (6 bases). CDR3 length equals 12 residues. Germline CDR1 is MNHEY and CDR2 is SMNVEV (reference sequence). V dropped 6 bases and J dropped 7 bases, with 9 bases sitting between them. The CDR3 region is CASRGGFGELFF. CDR3 sequence (DNA): TGTGCCAGCAGAGGAGGGTTCGGGGAGCTGTTTTTT.

The rearrangement uses TRBV5-8 and TRBJ2-3; D might be TRBD2 (5 bases). The V end was cut by 6 bases, the J end by 1 base, with 15 bases between. The CDR3 is 15 residues long. CDR1 SGHTS and CDR2 YDEGEE come from the germline V gene. As DNA, the CDR3 is TGTGCCAGCACCCTTACTAGTGGGGGCACAGATACGCAGTATTTT. Protein sequence: CASTLTSGGTDTQYF.

The genes are TRBV6-6 and TRBJ2-7; a weak D match, TRBD2 (6 bases). Germline V gene lookup returns CDR1 MNHNY and CDR2 SVGAGI (reference sequence). The V end was cut by 2 bases, the J end by 0 bases, with 14 bases between. The CDR3 runs 16 residues. Written as DNA, the CDR3 is TGTGCCAGCAGTTACCCTGGGGGGATTAGCTCCTACGAGCAGTACTTC. This encodes CASSYPGGISSYEQYF.